The entry that follows covers one TCR beta chain sequence. These data are taken from a study of brain T cells in children with intractable seizures. Germline CDR1 is LGHDT and CDR2 is YNNKEL (reference sequence). The CDR3 spans 17 residues. V shed 4 bases and J shed 6 bases, with 23 bases lying between them. Specified time point: blood from clinic visit 5 months post-surgery; TSC patient then seizure free. Clones were sequenced by immunoSEQ multiplex PCR, and TCRdb holds only the in-frame ones, with some missing. The sample shows 300,000 to 400,000 clones, more than 85% of them seen only once. Sequenced here: peripheral blood, sampled 4 to 6 months after surgery. V gene TRBV3-1 (or the pseudogene TRBV3-2) combines with J gene TRBJ2-3; D perhaps matches TRBD2 (5 bases). The sequence was obtained from a boy under two years old with tuberous sclerosis and intractable seizures. Here the CDR3 reads CASSRVGAGAGGDTQYF. CDR3 bases: TGTGCCAGCAGCCGAGTGGGAGCAGGCGCAGGTGGGGATACGCAGTATTTT.